Following are 13 T cell receptor beta chains from one sample sequenced in a study of control samples from healthy donors and cancer patients. Here immunoSEQ multiplex PCR was the method, and the copy in TCRdb shows in-frame clones only, minus some. The sample records around 75,000 clones, approximately 84% being singletons. Sequencing was performed on blood. The receptors originated from a man between 50 and 59 years old in good health.

The chain employs TRBV7-3 and TRBJ1-2; TRBD1 agrees at 8 bases. Per the germline V gene, CDR1 is SGHTA and CDR2 is FQGTGA. The CDR3 has 14 amino acids. Trimming at V came to 4 bases and at J to 8 bases, leaving 9 bases not matched to a gene. CDR3 in DNA: TGTGCCAGCAGCTCGACGACAGGGGTTTACGGCTACACCTTC. This gives the protein CASSSTTGVYGYTF. The full variable domain, with the rest looked up from reference TRBV7-3 and TRBJ1-2, is GAGVSQTPSNKVTEKGKYVELRCDPISGHTALYWYRQSLGQGPEFLIYFQGTGAADDSGLPNDRFFAVRPEGSVSTLKIQRTERGDSAVYLCASSSTTGVYGYTFGSGTRLTVV.

This chain connects TRBV24-1 to TRBJ2-3; TRBD2 aligns across 11 bases. J gave up 1 base and V 9 bases, and 8 bases lay outside the gene matches. Germline V gives CDR1 KGHDR, CDR2 SFDVKD. CDR3 length equals 16 residues. CDR3 loop: CATANSGRAGTDTQYF. In DNA, the CDR3 is TGTGCCACCGCCAATAGCGGGAGGGCCGGCACAGATACGCAGTATTTT.

This chain uses TRBV6-4 with TRBJ2-7; 8 positions match TRBD1. The CDR3 is made up of 13 amino acids. In germline, CDR1 is MRHNA, CDR2 SNTAGT. After removal of 10 bases from V and 4 bases from J, the junction contained 9 bases not matched to a gene. This CDR3 is CATSLDREYEQYF. CDR3 DNA sequence: TGTGCCACCTCCCTGGACAGGGAGTACGAGCAGTACTTC.

As for this clone: An end of the junction does not agree with germline; a read error may underlie this. CDR3: CASSQDRKESQYF. The CDR3 DNA sequence: TGTGCCAGCAGCCAAGATCGGAAGGAGAGCCAGTACTTC. V and J are TRBV14 and TRBJ2-5, with no clear D. The CDR3 runs to 13 residues. The germline gives CDR1 SGHDN, CDR2 FVKESK.

J is TRBJ2-4 and V is TRBV7-2; D possibly matches TRBD1 or TRBD2 (6 bases each). The CDR3 covers 18 residues. The germline CDR1 and CDR2 sequences are SGHTA and FQGNSA. Trimming removed 5 bases at V and 4 bases at J, with 24 bases between. CDR3 protein: CASSTSGARDYPKNIQYF. In DNA, the CDR3 is TGTGCCAGCAGCACCTCGGGGGCACGGGATTACCCTAAAAACATTCAGTACTTC.

The gene calls are TRBV29-1 and TRBJ1-6, with TRBD1 matching over 8 bases. In germline, CDR1 is SQVTM, CDR2 ANQGSEA. V lost 1 base, J lost 5 bases, and 4 bases stayed unmatched. This CDR3 is 15 amino acids long. CDR3 in amino acids: CSVEGPGQDNSPLHF. The CDR3 region has the DNA TGCAGCGTTGAAGGACCGGGACAGGATAATTCACCCCTCCACTTT.

The genes are TRBV30 and TRBJ2-3; unclear D gene. The CDR3 has 12 amino acids. Germline CDR1 reads GTSNPN; CDR2 reads SVGIG (reference sequence). The V gene lost 1 base and the J gene lost 5 bases, with 7 bases spanning the gap. The CDR3, as DNA: TGTGCCTGGAGTGGAGACCTAGATACGCAGTATTTT. Protein product: CAWSGDLDTQYF.

The CDR3: CASSVPGTATGELFF. For the CDR3, the DNA is TGTGCCAGCAGCGTCCCTGGGACAGCTACCGGGGAGCTGTTTTTT. The chain is built from TRBV9 and TRBJ2-2; 7 bases align to TRBD1. Germline CDR1 is SGDLS and CDR2 is YYNGEE. The CDR3 has 15 residues. Trimming cost V 2 bases and J 5 bases; bases outside gene matches: 6.

This chain's CDR3 is CASSPADRASGGYTF. CDR3 DNA: TGTGCCAGCTCACCGGCGGACAGGGCCTCGGGGGGCTACACCTTC. J is TRBJ1-2 and V is TRBV18; 8 bases are shared with TRBD1. V was clipped by 3 bases and J by 8 bases; unmatched bases: 11. The CDR3 covers 15 residues. CDR1 and CDR2 (germline): KGHSH, LQKENI.

This clone has more than one count but fewer than ten. V is TRBV3-1 (or the pseudogene TRBV3-2) and J is TRBJ2-1; 10 bases fit TRBD2. Germline trimming cut 4 bases from V and 5 bases from J; bases unmatched to any gene: 11. The CDR3 is 17 amino acids. In germline, CDR1 is LGHDT, CDR2 YNNKEL (reference sequence). The CDR3 bases are TGTGCCAGCAGCCGGGTTCTAGCGGGAGTGTTTAACAATGAGCAGTTCTTC. The encoded protein is CASSRVLAGVFNNEQFF.

This rearrangement joins TRBV6-5 to TRBJ2-5; TRBD1 agrees at 11 bases. The CDR3 extends over 14 amino acids. The germline V gene encodes CDR1 MNHEY and CDR2 SVGAGI. V lost 5 bases, J lost 10 bases, and 9 bases stayed unmatched. The chain's CDR3 is CASSRGQGEWDQYF. CDR3 DNA sequence: TGTGCCAGCAGTCGGGGACAGGGGGAATGGGACCAGTACTTC.

The rearrangement links TRBV6-2 or TRBV6-3 to TRBJ2-7; 8 positions agree with TRBD2. Germline V lookup: CDR1 MNHEY, CDR2 SVGEGT. The CDR3 runs to 14 residues. The trim removed 5 bases at V and 2 bases at J, leaving 5 bases unmatched. CDR3 in amino acids: CASSRLARPYEQYF. Written as DNA, the CDR3 is TGTGCCAGCAGTCGACTAGCGAGGCCCTACGAGCAGTACTTC.

CDR3 sequence (DNA): TGTGCCAGCAGTTTTAAGTCCTACGAGCAGTACTTC. Translating it yields CASSFKSYEQYF. This sequence joins TRBV28 and TRBJ2-7; D gene uncertain. CDR1 is MDHEN and CDR2 is SYDVKM in the germline V gene. V dropped 3 bases and J dropped 1 base, with 4 bases sitting between them. The CDR3 length is 12 residues.